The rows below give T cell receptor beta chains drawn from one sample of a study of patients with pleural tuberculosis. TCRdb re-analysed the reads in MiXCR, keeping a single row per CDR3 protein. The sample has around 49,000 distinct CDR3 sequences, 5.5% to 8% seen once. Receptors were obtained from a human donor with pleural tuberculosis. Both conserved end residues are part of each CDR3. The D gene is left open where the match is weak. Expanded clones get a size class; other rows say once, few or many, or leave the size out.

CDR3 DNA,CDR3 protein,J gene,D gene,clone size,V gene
TGTGCCAGCAGTGAATACCTTTACAATGAGCAGTTCTTC,CASSEYLYNEQFF,TRBJ2-1,NA,many,TRBV6-1
TGTGCCAGCAGCTTAGGTCGGGGGACAGATACGCTGTATTTT,CASSLGRGTDTLYF,TRBJ2-3,NA,NA,TRBV11-2
TGCGCCAGCAGCCCTCAAAGCACAGATACGCAGTATTTT,CASSPQSTDTQYF,TRBJ2-3,NA,many,TRBV5-1
TGTGCCATCAGCCCCGACGGCAACTATGGCTACACCTTC,CAISPDGNYGYTF,TRBJ1-2,NA,many,TRBV10-3
TGTGCCACCAGTGATCCCCGGGCAACAGATACGCAGTATTTT,CATSDPRATDTQYF,TRBJ2-3,NA,many,TRBV24-1
TGTGCCAGTCGGGAACGGGTAACTGGAAACACCATATATTTT,CASRERVTGNTIYF,TRBJ1-3,NA,many,TRBV27
TGTGCCAGCTTAGCGGGAGGGCCCGGGGAGCTGTTTTTT,CASLAGGPGELFF,TRBJ2-2,TRBD2,many,TRBV6-2/TRBV6-3
TGTGCCAGCAGTCCCCTCTGGTCAACCCAAGAGACCCAGTACTTC,CASSPLWSTQETQYF,TRBJ2-5,NA,many,TRBV28
TGTGCCAGCAGCTTTGAAGGAGGACAGTACAATGAGCAGTTCTTC,CASSFEGGQYNEQFF,TRBJ2-1,NA,many,TRBV5-4
TGTGCCACCAGTGATCGAGGACTAGCGGGAAGCACAGATACGCAGTATTTT,CATSDRGLAGSTDTQYF,TRBJ2-3,TRBD2,many,TRBV24-1
TGTGCCAGCAGTTACGAAGCGGGGTACAATGAGCAGTTCTTC,CASSYEAGYNEQFF,TRBJ2-1,TRBD2,many,TRBV6-2/TRBV6-3
TGTGCCAGCAGCCAAGATCTGCCCCAGGGGATGAACACTGAAGCTTTCTTT,CASSQDLPQGMNTEAFF,TRBJ1-1,NA,many,TRBV14
TGTGCCAGCACCCCAGGGGGCTGGAACACTGAAGCTTTCTTT,CASTPGGWNTEAFF,TRBJ1-1,TRBD1,many,TRBV27
TGCAGTGCTAGTCGGGCCCCCCGACAAGAGACCCAGTACTTC,CSASRAPRQETQYF,TRBJ2-5,NA,many,TRBV20-1
TGCGCCAGCAGCGAGGGACAGCCTGCAACTAATGAAAAACTGTTTTTT,CASSEGQPATNEKLFF,TRBJ1-4,TRBD1,many,TRBV10-2
TGTGCCAGCAGTCCGATGCGGGAGGTCAAGGCCCAGTACTTC,CASSPMREVKAQYF,TRBJ2-5,TRBD2,many,TRBV27